This TCR beta chain came from a study of OX40 agonist ivuxolimab in advanced cancers. CDR1 is MNHNS and CDR2 is SASEGT in the germline V gene. The CDR3 runs to 14 residues. J gave up 8 bases and V 6 bases, and 8 bases lay outside the gene matches. The method was immunoSEQ multiplex PCR; TCRdb's version includes in-frame clones alone and lacks a portion of them. The table has about 40,000 clones, 70% to 80% seen once. Sequencing used CD4+ or CD8+ T cells sorted from blood, obtained in a trial of the OX40 agonist ivuxolimab. The sequence came from an adult with an advanced solid tumor such as melanoma, head and neck, liver or kidney cancer. The chain is built from TRBV6-1 and TRBJ2-1; 9 nucleotides match TRBD2. DNA of the CDR3: TGTGCCAGCAGCGCCATTGGACTAGCGCATGAGCAGTTCTTC. It specifies CASSAIGLAHEQFF.